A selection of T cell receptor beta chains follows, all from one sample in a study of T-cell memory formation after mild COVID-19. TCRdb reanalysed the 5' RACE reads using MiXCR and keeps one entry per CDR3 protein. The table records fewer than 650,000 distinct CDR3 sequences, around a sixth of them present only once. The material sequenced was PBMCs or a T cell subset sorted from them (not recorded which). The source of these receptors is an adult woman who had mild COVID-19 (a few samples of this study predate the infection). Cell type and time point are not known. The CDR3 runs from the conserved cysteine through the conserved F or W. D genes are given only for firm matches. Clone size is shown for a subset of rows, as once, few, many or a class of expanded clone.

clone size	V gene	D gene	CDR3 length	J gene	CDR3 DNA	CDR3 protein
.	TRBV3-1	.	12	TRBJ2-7	TGTGCCAGCAGCCAAGTTTGGGACGAGCAGTACTTC	CASSQVWDEQYF
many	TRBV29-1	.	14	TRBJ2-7	TGCAGCGTTGTAGCGCGCGGGGCGGGGGCCGAGCAGTACTTC	CSVVARGAGAEQYF
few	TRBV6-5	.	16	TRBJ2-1	TGTGCCAGCAGTTACGGGCGGTTAAGCTCCTACAATGAGCAGTTCTTC	CASSYGRLSSYNEQFF
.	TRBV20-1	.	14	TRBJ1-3	TGCAGTGCGAAGCAGGCAGGCTCTGGAAACACCATATATTTT	CSAKQAGSGNTIYF
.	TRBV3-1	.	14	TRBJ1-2	TGTGCCAGCAGCCCACCTCCCGGGGACTATGGCTACACCTTC	CASSPPPGDYGYTF
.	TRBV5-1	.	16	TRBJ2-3	TGCGCCAGCAGGAACGGCGGCAGCTCCCGCACAGATACGCAGTATTTT	CASRNGGSSRTDTQYF
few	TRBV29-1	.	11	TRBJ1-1	TGCAGCGTTGTAGGGTGGGGTGAAGCTTTCTTT	CSVVGWGEAFF
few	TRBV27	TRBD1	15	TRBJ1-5	TGTGCCAGCAGTTTCCTAGGACAGGGGGGTCAGCCCCAGCATTTT	CASSFLGQGGQPQHF
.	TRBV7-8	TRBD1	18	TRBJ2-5	TGTGCCAGCAGCTTACTCGAACCGGGACAGGGAGGGGGCGAGACCCAGTACTTC	CASSLLEPGQGGGETQYF
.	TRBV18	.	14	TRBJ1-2	TGTGCCAGCTCTCGCGATGGGCACCGATATGGCTACACCTTC	CASSRDGHRYGYTF
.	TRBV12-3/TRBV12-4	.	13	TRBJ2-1	TGTGACAGCAGTTTATATCCCGGAAATGAGCAGTTCTTC	CDSSLYPGNEQFF
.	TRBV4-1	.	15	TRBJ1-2	TGCGCCAGCAGCGTAGGACTGAAGGACTATGGTGGCTACACCTTC	CASSVGLKDYGGYTF
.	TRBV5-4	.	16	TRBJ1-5	TGTGCCAGCAGCTTGATGGCAGTGGAAGGCAATCAGCCCCAGCATTTT	CASSLMAVEGNQPQHF
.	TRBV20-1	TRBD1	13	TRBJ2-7	TGCAGTGCTTCCACGGGACAGGGCGGCGAGCAGTACTTC	CSASTGQGGEQYF
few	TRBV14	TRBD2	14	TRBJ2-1	TGTGCCAGCAGCCAAGAATCTAGCGGCGATGAGCAGTTCTTC	CASSQESSGDEQFF
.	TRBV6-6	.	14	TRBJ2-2	TGTGCCAGCAGTTCCTCGGGGACGGCCGGGGAGCTGTTTTTT	CASSSSGTAGELFF
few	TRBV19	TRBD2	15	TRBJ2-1	TGTGCCAGTAGTATCCGGGGACTACCATACAATGAGCAGTTCTTC	CASSIRGLPYNEQFF
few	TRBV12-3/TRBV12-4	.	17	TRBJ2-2	TGTGCCAGCAGCCTTAGGTTGGCAGAAGGCGGCACCGGGGAGCTGTTTTTT	CASSLRLAEGGTGELFF
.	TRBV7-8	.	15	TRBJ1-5	TGTGCCAGCAGCCGAGGACAGTTGAGCAATCAGCCCCAGCATTTT	CASSRGQLSNQPQHF
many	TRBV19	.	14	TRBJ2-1	TGTGCCAGTAGTATTGGGGGAGATTACAATGAGCAGTTCTTC	CASSIGGDYNEQFF
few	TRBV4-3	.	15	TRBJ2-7	TGCGCCAGCAGCCAGGATCGACGGGGAGACTACGAGCAGTACTTC	CASSQDRRGDYEQYF
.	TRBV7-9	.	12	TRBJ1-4	TGTGCCAGCAGCTTAGGGGGAGGTAAACTGTTTTTT	CASSLGGGKLFF
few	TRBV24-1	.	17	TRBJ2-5	TGTGCCACCAGTGATGGAGGTACAGGACTCCTCCAAGAGACCCAGTACTTC	CATSDGGTGLLQETQYF
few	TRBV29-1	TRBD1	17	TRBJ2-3	TGCAGCGTTGAAGATCCATCCCGGACAGGGCCCACAGATACGCAGTATTTT	CSVEDPSRTGPTDTQYF
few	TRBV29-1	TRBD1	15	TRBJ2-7	TGCAGCGTTGACCCTGGGACAGGGGATCGCCGCGTGCAGTACTTC	CSVDPGTGDRRVQYF
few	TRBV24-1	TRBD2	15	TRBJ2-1	TGTGCCACCAGTGATCCCCTAGCGGGAGGGAATGAGCAGTTCTTC	CATSDPLAGGNEQFF
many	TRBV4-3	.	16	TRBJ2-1	TGCGCCAGCAGCCAAGAAGTCGCGGCCCCCTACAATGAGCAGTTCTTC	CASSQEVAAPYNEQFF
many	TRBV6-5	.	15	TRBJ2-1	TGTGCCAGCAGTACCGACAGGATTTCATACAATGAGCAGTTCTTC	CASSTDRISYNEQFF
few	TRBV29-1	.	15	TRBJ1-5	TGCAGCGCAACAATTAAGGGCAGGGTGGGACAGCCCCAGCATTTT	CSATIKGRVGQPQHF
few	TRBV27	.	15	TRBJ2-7	TGTGCCAGCAGTTCCCTGAGGGGCTCCTCCTACGAGCAGTACTTC	CASSSLRGSSYEQYF